One sample yielded the 16 T cell receptor beta chains listed below, sequenced in a study of T cell responses to AZD1222 COVID-19 vaccine. This table comes from immunoSEQ multiplex PCR, and its TCRdb copy is limited to in-frame clones, with some not included. The sample records 150,000 to 200,000 clones, over 85% being singletons. The material was peripheral blood, obtained 28 days after the second AZD1222 dose. The receptors were gathered from an adult who received the AZD1222 COVID-19 vaccine.

This chain uses TRBV5-4 with TRBJ1-4, with 9 bases aligning to TRBD1. Germline CDR1 is SGHNT and CDR2 is YYREEE (reference sequence). The CDR3 extends over 14 amino acids. With V trimmed by 4 bases and J by 7 bases, 5 bases remained unmatched. CDR3 residues: CASSQDRGSEKLFF. The CDR3 coding sequence is TGTGCCAGCAGCCAAGACAGGGGGAGTGAAAAACTGTTTTTT. Variable domain in full (rest from reference TRBV5-4 and TRBJ1-4): ETGVTQSPTHLIKTRGQQVTLRCSSQSGHNTVSWYQQALGQGPQFIFQYYREEENGRGNFPPRFSGLQFPNYSSELNVNALELDDSALYLCASSQDRGSEKLFFGSGTQLSVL.

The chain has TRBV7-9 and TRBJ1-2; no reliable D call. Germline V gene sequence: CDR1 SEHNR, CDR2 FQNEAQ (reference sequence). The CDR3 sequence is 12 residues long. V shed 4 bases and J shed 8 bases, with 11 bases lying between them. The CDR3 nucleotides read TGTGCCAGCAGCTCTGAGGAGGAGGGCTACACCTTC. Translated, it gives CASSSEEEGYTF.

The J gene is TRBJ2-3, the V gene TRBV12-3 or TRBV12-4; D remains unclear. The CDR3 totals 13 residues. V lost 3 bases, J lost 3 bases, and 7 bases lay in between. In nucleotides, the CDR3 is TGTGCCAGCAGTTTTCTGGGGACAGATACGCAGTATTTT. Encoded protein: CASSFLGTDTQYF.

CDR3 loop: CASSPGRGTEAFF. CDR3 nucleotide sequence: TGTGCCAGCAGCCCCGGCCGGGGTACTGAAGCTTTCTTT. This rearrangement joins TRBV11-2 to TRBJ1-1; no clear D. The CDR3 totals 13 residues. CDR1 is SGHAT and CDR2 is FQNNGV in the germline V gene. Deletions cut 5 bases from V and 5 bases from J, with 12 bases between.

The genes are TRBV5-1 and TRBJ2-3, with 7 nucleotides matching TRBD1. Unmatched junction bases numbered 6, after V lost 7 bases and J lost 4 bases. CDR3 length: 13 amino acids. Germline-derived CDR1 and CDR2 are SGHRS and YFSETQ. CDR3 nucleotides: TGCGCCAGCGGCCCGACAGGGCCAGATACGCAGTATTTT. It codes for CASGPTGPDTQYF.

The chain recombines TRBV2 with TRBJ1-5, with D uncertain. The length of the CDR3 is 12 residues. V lost 3 bases and J 5 bases, leaving 5 bases between the germline ends. The germline V gene encodes CDR1 SNHLY and CDR2 FYNNEI. The CDR3 loop is CASSDPYQPQHF. The CDR3 bases are TGTGCCAGCAGTGACCCTTATCAGCCCCAGCATTTT.

This sequence joins TRBV7-9 and TRBJ1-1, with no clear D. This CDR3 comprises 15 residues. Germline V lookup: CDR1 SEHNR, CDR2 FQNEAQ (reference sequence). Trimming shortened V by 5 bases and J by 0 bases, and 13 bases separated the two germline ends. CDR3 protein: CASSPTVAMNTEAFF. CDR3 DNA sequence: TGTGCCAGCAGCCCCACTGTGGCCATGAACACTGAAGCTTTCTTT. Using reference TRBV7-9 and TRBJ1-1 for the parts outside the CDR3, the full variable domain is DTGVSQNPRHKITKRGQNVTFRCDPISEHNRLYWYRQTLGQGPEFLTYFQNEAQLEKSRLLSDRFSAERPKGSFSTLEIQRTEQGDSAMYLCASSPTVAMNTEAFFGQGTRLTVV.

The chain combines TRBV2 with TRBJ1-5; 7 bases fit TRBD1. CDR3 length: 13 amino acids. Losses at the gene ends were 5 bases for V and 2 bases for J; bases not matched to a gene: 0. Germline V lookup: CDR1 SNHLY, CDR2 FYNNEI. CDR3 DNA sequence: TGTGCCAGCAGTACAGGGGGCAATCAGCCCCAGCATTTT. Translating it yields CASSTGGNQPQHF.

This rearrangement joins TRBV11-2 to TRBJ2-7; TRBD2 might be the D (6 bases). Between the trimmed V and J ends, which lost 4 bases and 4 bases, there was a span of 20 bases. The CDR3 contains 16 residues. From germline, CDR1 is SGHAT and CDR2 FQNNGV. The CDR3 reads CASSSTGAGTQYEQYF. The CDR3 DNA sequence: TGTGCCAGCAGCTCCACCGGGGCGGGAACCCAGTACGAGCAGTACTTC.

The genes are TRBV19 and TRBJ1-1; D is undetermined. The CDR3 contains 14 residues. Trimming left V 2 bases short and J 5 bases short, with 12 bases between. Germline CDR1 and CDR2: LNHDA and SQIVND (reference sequence). This CDR3 is CASSISTGGTEAFF. CDR3 nucleotides: TGTGCCAGTAGTATATCAACGGGAGGGACTGAAGCTTTCTTT.

The chain joins TRBV7-8 to TRBJ1-1; TRBD1 matches 8 bases. The CDR3 loop spans 16 amino acids. In germline, CDR1 is SGHVS, CDR2 FQNEAQ. V was clipped by 5 bases and J by 1 base; unmatched bases: 9. In DNA form, the CDR3 reads TGTGCCAGCAGCCCACAGGGGGGGAAAGCGAACACTGAAGCTTTCTTT. It yields the protein CASSPQGGKANTEAFF.

This clone was seen a single time. This rearrangement joins TRBV19 to TRBJ1-3; D remains ambiguous. Germline values: CDR1 LNHDA, CDR2 SQIVND (reference sequence). The V end lost 7 bases, the J end lost 2 bases, and 12 bases lay between the germline ends. The CDR3 spans 14 residues. The DNA of the CDR3 is TGTGCCAGTACCCTACGAAGGGCTGGAAACACCATATATTTT. Its translation: CASTLRRAGNTIYF. Together with reference TRBV19 and TRBJ1-3, the CDR3 gives the full variable domain: DGGITQSPKYLFRKEGQNVTLSCEQNLNHDAMYWYRQDPGQGLRLIYYSQIVNDFQKGDIAEGYSVSREKKESFPLTVTSAQKNPTAFYLCASTLRRAGNTIYFGEGSWLTVV.

The chain carries TRBV7-2 and TRBJ2-5; D uncertain. V lost 1 base, J lost 5 bases, and 8 bases lay in between. CDR1 and CDR2 from the germline V gene are SGHTA and FQGNSA. The CDR3 length is 13 residues. CDR3 region: CASSLVPQETQYF. In nucleotides, the CDR3 is TGTGCCAGCAGCTTAGTCCCGCAGGAGACCCAGTACTTC.

The rearrangement uses TRBV7-2 and TRBJ1-4; D gene ambiguous. The germline gives CDR1 SGHTA, CDR2 FQGNSA. Trimming left V 0 bases short and J 8 bases short, with 16 bases between. The CDR3 has 16 amino acids. CDR3 loop: CASSLAKGPIGEKLFF. As DNA, the CDR3 is TGTGCCAGCAGCTTAGCGAAGGGCCCGATTGGAGAAAAACTGTTTTTT.

This clone was detected only once. V gene TRBV10-1 combines with J gene TRBJ2-7, with TRBD2 as a possible D gene (5 bases). The V end was cut by 2 bases, the J end by 5 bases, with 10 bases between. The CDR3 length is 13 residues. In germline, CDR1 is WNHNN, CDR2 SYGVQD (reference sequence). The CDR3 reads CASSEMEAHEQYF. For the CDR3, the DNA is TGCGCCAGCAGTGAGATGGAGGCTCACGAGCAGTACTTC.

The chain links TRBV11-2 to TRBJ1-2, with 10 bases aligning to TRBD1. The V gene's germline CDR1 is SGHAT and CDR2 FQNNGV. The CDR3 sequence is 14 residues long. Unmatched junction bases numbered 8, after V lost 5 bases and J lost 8 bases. This chain's CDR3 is CASSHTGQGGGYTF. As DNA, the CDR3 is TGTGCCAGCAGCCACACCGGACAGGGGGGAGGCTACACCTTC. Full variable domain (outside the CDR3, taken from reference TRBV11-2 and TRBJ1-2): EAGVAQSPRYKIIEKRQSVAFWCNPISGHATLYWYQQILGQGPKLLIQFQNNGVVDDSQLPKDRFSAERLKGVDSTLKIQPAKLEDSAVYLCASSHTGQGGGYTFGSGTRLTVV.